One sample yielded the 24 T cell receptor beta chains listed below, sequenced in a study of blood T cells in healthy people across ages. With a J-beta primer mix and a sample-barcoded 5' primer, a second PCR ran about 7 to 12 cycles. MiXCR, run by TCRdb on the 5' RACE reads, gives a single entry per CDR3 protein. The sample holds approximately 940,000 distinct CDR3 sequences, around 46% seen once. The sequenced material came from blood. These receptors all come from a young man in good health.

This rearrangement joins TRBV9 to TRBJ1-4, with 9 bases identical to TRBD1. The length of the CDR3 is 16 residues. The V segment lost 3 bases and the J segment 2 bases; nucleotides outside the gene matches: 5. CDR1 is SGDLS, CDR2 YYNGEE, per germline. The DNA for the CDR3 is TGTGCCAGCAGCGCGGGACAGGGCTGGACTAATGAAAAACTGTTTTTT. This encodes CASSAGQGWTNEKLFF.

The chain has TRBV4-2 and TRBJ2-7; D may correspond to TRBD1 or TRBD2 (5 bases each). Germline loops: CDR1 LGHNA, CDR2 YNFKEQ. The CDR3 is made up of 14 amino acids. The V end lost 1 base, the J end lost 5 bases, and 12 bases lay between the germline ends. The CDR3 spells CASSQGGDLNEQYF. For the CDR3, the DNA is TGTGCCAGCAGCCAAGGTGGGGACCTCAACGAGCAGTACTTC.

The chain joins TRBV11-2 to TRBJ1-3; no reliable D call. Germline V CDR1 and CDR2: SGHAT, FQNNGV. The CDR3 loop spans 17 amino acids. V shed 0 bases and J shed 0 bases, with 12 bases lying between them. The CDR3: CASSLDRQETSGNTIYF. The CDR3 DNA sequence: TGTGCCAGCAGCTTAGATCGCCAGGAAACCTCTGGAAACACCATATATTTT.

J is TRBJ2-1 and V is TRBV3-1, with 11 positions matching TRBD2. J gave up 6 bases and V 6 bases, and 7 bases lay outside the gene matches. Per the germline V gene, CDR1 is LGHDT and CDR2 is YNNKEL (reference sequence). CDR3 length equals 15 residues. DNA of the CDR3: TGTGCCAGCAGACCTACTAGCGGGGGTCCCAATGAGCAGTTCTTC. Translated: CASRPTSGGPNEQFF.

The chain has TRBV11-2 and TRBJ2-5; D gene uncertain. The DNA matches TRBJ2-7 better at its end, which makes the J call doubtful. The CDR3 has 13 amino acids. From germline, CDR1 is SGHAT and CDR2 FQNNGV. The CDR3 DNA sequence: TGTGCCAGCAGCTTAGGTCTGGACGGCGAGCAGTACTTC. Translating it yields CASSLGLDGEQYF.

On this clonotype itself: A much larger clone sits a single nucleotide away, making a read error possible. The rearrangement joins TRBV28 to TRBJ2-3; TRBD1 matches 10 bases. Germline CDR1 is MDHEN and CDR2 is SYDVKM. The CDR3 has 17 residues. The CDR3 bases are TGTGCCAGCAGTCCCAGGGACAGGGGATTAACCACAGATACGCGGTATTTT. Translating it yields CASSPRDRGLTTDTRYF.

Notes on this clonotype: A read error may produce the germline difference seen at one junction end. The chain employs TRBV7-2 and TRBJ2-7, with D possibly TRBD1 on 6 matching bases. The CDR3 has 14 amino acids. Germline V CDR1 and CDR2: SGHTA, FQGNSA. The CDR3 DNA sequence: TGTGTCAGCAGCTTACAAGGGGGTAACTACGAGCAGTACTTC. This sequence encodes CVSSLQGGNYEQYF.

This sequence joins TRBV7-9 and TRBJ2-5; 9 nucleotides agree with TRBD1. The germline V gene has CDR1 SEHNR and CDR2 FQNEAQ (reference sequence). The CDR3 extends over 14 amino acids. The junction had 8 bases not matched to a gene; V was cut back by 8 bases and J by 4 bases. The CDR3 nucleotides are TGTGCCAGCGTTGGGACAGGGCAATCAGAGACCCAGTACTTC. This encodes CASVGTGQSETQYF.

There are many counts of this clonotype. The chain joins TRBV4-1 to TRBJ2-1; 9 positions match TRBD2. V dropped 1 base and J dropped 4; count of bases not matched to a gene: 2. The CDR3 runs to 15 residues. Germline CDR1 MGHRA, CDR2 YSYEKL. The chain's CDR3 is CASSQGGGEYNEQFF. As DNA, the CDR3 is TGCGCCAGCAGCCAAGGCGGGGGGGAATACAATGAGCAGTTCTTC.

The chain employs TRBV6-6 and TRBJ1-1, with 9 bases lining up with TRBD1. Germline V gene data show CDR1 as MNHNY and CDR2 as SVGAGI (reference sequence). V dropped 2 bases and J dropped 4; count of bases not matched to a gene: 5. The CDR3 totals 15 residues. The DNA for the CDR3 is TGTGCCAGCAGTTACCCCGGGACAGGGAGCACTGAAGCTTTCTTT. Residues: CASSYPGTGSTEAFF.

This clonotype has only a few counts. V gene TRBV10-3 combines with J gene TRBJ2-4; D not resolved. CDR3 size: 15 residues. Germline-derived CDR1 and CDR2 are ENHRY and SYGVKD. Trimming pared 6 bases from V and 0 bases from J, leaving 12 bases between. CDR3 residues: CAIRDPTIAKNIQYF. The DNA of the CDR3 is TGTGCCATCAGGGATCCGACAATAGCCAAAAACATTCAGTACTTC.

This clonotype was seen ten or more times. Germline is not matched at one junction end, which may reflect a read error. DNA of the CDR3: TGCGCCAGCAGCACGGGCACAGATACGCAGTATTTT. Protein: CASSTGTDTQYF. This rearrangement joins TRBV28 to TRBJ2-3; D remains unclear. Germline loops: CDR1 MDHEN, CDR2 SYDVKM. The CDR3 has 12 amino acids.

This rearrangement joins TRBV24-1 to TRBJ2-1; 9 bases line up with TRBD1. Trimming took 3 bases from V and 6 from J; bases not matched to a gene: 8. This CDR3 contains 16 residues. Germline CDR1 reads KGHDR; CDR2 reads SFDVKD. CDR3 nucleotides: TGTGCCACCAGTGATACCCGACAGGGGGTGATCAATGAGCAGTTCTTC. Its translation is CATSDTRQGVINEQFF.

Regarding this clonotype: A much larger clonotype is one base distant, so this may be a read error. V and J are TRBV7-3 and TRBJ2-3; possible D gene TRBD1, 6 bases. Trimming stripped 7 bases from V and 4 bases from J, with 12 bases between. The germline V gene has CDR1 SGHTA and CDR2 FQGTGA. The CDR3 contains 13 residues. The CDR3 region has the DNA TGTGCCAGCAACTCCTCAGGGGCAGATACGCAGTATTTT. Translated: CASNSSGADTQYF.

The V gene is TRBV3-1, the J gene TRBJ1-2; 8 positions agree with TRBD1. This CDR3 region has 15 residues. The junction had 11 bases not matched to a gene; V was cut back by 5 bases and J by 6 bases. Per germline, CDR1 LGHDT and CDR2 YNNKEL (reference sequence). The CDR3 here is CASSNNGQGADGYTF. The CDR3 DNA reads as TGTGCCAGCAGCAACAACGGACAGGGAGCAGATGGCTACACCTTC.

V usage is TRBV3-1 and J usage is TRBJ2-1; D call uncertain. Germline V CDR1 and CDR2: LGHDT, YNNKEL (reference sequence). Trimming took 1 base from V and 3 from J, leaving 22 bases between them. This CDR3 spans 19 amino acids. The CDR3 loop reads CASSQGFTATPFLYNEQFF. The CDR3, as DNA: TGTGCCAGCAGCCAAGGCTTCACAGCTACACCTTTCCTCTACAATGAGCAGTTCTTC.

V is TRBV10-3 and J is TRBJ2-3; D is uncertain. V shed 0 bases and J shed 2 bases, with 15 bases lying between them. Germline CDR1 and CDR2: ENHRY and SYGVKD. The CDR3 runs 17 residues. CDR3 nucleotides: TGTGCCATCAGTGAGTCCAAGGCAGGCGGAATCACAGATACGCAGTATTTT. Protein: CAISESKAGGITDTQYF.

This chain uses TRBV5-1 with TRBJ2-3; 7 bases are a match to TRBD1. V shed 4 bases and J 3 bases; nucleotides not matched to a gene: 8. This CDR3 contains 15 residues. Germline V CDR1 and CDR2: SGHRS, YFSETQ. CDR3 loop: CASSIQGFETDTQYF. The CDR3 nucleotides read TGCGCCAGCAGCATACAGGGGTTTGAGACAGATACGCAGTATTTT.

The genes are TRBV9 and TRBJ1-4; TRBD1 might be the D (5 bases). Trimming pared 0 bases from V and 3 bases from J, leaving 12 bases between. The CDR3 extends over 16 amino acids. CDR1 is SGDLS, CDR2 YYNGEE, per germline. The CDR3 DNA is TGTGCCAGCAGCGTAGAAGGGAGGGGTGCTAATGAAAAACTGTTTTTT. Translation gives CASSVEGRGANEKLFF.

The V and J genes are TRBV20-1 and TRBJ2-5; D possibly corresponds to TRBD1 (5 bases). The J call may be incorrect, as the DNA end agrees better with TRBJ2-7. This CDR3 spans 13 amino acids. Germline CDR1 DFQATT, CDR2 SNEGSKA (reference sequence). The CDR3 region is CSARQHSSYEQYF. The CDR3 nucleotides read TGCAGTGCGCGACAGCACTCCTCCTACGAGCAGTACTTC.

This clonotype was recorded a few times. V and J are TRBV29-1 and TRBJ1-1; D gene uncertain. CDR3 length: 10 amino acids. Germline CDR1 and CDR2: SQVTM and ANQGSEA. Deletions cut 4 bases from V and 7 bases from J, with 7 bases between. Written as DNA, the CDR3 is TGCAGCGTTGCGCGGGGTGAAGCTTTCTTT. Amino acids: CSVARGEAFF.

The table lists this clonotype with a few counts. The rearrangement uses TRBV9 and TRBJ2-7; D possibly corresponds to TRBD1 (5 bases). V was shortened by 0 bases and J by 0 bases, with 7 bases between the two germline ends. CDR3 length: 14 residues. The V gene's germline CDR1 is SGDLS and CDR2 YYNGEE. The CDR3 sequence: CASSVAQGSYEQYF. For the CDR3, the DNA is TGTGCCAGCAGCGTAGCCCAGGGCTCCTACGAGCAGTACTTC.

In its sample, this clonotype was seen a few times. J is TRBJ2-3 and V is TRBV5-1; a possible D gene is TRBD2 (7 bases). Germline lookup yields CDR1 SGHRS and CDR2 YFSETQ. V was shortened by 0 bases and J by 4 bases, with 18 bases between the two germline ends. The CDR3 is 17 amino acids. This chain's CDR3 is CASSLGRGGGIADTQYF. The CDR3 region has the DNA TGCGCCAGCAGCTTGGGAAGGGGGGGGGGCATCGCAGATACGCAGTATTTT. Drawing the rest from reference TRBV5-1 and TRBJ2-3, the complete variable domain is KAGVTQTPRYLIKTRGQQVTLSCSPISGHRSVSWYQQTPGQGLQFLFEYFSETQRNKGNFPGRFSGRQFSNSRSEMNVSTLELGDSALYLCASSLGRGGGIADTQYFGPGTRLTVL.

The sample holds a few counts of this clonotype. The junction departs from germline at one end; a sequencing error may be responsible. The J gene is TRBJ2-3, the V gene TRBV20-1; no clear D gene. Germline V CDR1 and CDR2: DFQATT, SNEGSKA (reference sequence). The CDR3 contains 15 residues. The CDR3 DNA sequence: TGCAGTGCCAGAGGTAATAGCTTGATGGCAGATACGCAGTATTTT. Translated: CSARGNSLMADTQYF.